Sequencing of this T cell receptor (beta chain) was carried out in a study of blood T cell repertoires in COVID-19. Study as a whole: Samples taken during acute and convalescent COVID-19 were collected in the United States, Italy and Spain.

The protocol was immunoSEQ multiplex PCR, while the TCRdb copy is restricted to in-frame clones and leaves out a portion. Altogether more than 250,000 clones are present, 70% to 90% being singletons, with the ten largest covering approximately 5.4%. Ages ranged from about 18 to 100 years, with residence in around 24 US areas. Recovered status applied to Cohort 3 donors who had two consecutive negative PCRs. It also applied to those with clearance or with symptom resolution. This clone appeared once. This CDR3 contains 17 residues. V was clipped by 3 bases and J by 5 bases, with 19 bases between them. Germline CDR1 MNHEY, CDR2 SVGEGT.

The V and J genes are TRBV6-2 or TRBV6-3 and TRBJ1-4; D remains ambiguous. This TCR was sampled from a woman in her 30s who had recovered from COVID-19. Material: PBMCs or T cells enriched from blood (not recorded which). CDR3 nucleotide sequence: TGTGCCAGCAGTTATTCACCCCGTCGGGTGGCGAATGAAAAACTGTTTTTT. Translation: CASSYSPRRVANEKLFF.